This T cell receptor beta chain was documented in a study of CXCR3-negative and CXCR3-positive naive CD8 T cells. Study-wide findings and caveats: Against CXCR3-negative naive cells, CXCR3-positive naive cells showed more hydrophobic TRB CDR3s. In both naive subsets diversity was comparably high, whereas memory CD8+ cells showed much lower diversity. CD5 surface expression was similar among naive subsets, and TCR strength was estimated by inference from TRB CDR3 properties. Naive CXCR3-negative cells resembled naive CXCR3-positive cells in TRBV-TRBJ usage; memory cells differed.

Of note for this clonotype: Antigen: not known.

Libraries of TRB cDNA were made by 5' RACE and carried UMIs. TCRdb reprocessed the 5' RACE reads, keeping one entry per CDR3 protein, no DNA. The sample table sets out roughly 80,000 distinct CDR3 sequences. This CDR3 contains 17 residues. Germline V gene sequence: CDR1 DFQATT, CDR2 SNEGSKA (reference sequence). CD45RO-CCR7+CD27+CD95- cells counted as naive CD8+ T cells. V gene TRBV20-1 combines with J gene TRBJ1-6; TCRdb designates TRBD1, a call that cannot be tested without DNA. This TCR came from a human donor in good health. Some clones in this sample may be carry-over from other donors' samples. Specimen: naive CXCR3+ CD8+ T cells from blood. Indicated subset: CD45RO-CCR7+CD27+CD95- naive CD8+ T cells expressing CXCR3 (TNR3+). CDR3 in amino acids: CSAPESYDRTGNSPLHF.